These T cell receptor beta chains were read from a single sample in a study of cytomegalovirus exposure and HLA in healthy donors. Using immunoSEQ multiplex PCR, the repertoire was profiled, and TCRdb retains in-frame clones only, with some absent. The sample lists about 190,000 clones, about 85% occurring once. The material sequenced was PBMCs. Receptors originate from a woman between 50 and 59 years old in good health and CMV-seropositive. The CDR3 runs from the conserved cysteine through the conserved F or W. Fields, in order: clone size, D gene, V gene, J gene, CDR3 protein, CDR3 DNA. D genes are given only for firm matches. Some rows mark clone size as missing; the rest say once, few, many or name a class of expanded clone.

>few|-|TRBV15|TRBJ1-1
CATSRDPDSNTEAFF
TGTGCCACCAGCAGAGATCCGGACTCGAACACTGAAGCTTTCTTT
>once|-|TRBV7-9|TRBJ2-1
CASSLGGLAYYNEQFF
TGTGCCAGCAGCTTAGGTGGGCTAGCCTACTACAATGAGCAGTTCTTC
>-|-|TRBV28|TRBJ1-1
CASSPPQGPIRAGNTEAFF
TGTGCCAGCAGTCCCCCCCAAGGCCCAATCCGGGCGGGGAACACTGAAGCTTTCTTT
>-|TRBD1|TRBV19|TRBJ2-2
CASSPRDRGGELFF
TGTGCCAGTAGTCCACGGGACAGGGGCGGGGAGCTGTTTTTT
>-|-|TRBV6-1|TRBJ2-7
CASSDSSAGRMNEQYF
TGTGCCAGCAGTGATAGTTCGGCAGGGAGGATGAACGAGCAGTACTTC
>-|-|TRBV6-6|TRBJ1-4
CASSYSTANEKLFF
TGTGCCAGCAGTTACTCGACAGCTAATGAAAAACTGTTTTTT
>-|-|TRBV27|TRBJ1-4
CASSRMGLNEKLFF
TGTGCCAGCAGCCGGATGGGCCTAAATGAAAAACTGTTTTTT
>-|-|TRBV5-1|TRBJ2-7
CASSPEVGSSYEQYF
TGCGCCAGCAGCCCGGAGGTTGGTAGCTCCTACGAGCAGTACTTC
>-|-|TRBV4-3|TRBJ1-2
CASSQGAPELGYTF
TGCGCCAGCAGCCAGGGGGCGCCGGAATTAGGCTACACCTTC
>-|TRBD1|TRBV7-9|TRBJ1-2
CASSSIQAGGNYGYTF
TGTGCCAGCAGCTCGATTCAGGCAGGGGGCAACTATGGCTACACCTTC
>few|-|TRBV6-6|TRBJ2-1
CASRPIYSYNEQFF
TGTGCCAGCAGACCCATCTACTCCTACAATGAGCAGTTCTTC
>few|TRBD2|TRBV19|TRBJ2-7
CASSRTSGAAYEQYF
TGTGCCAGTAGTCGCACTAGCGGGGCTGCCTACGAGCAGTACTTC
>-|TRBD1|TRBV19|TRBJ2-7
CASSWTGEQYF
TGTGCCAGTAGTTGGACAGGAGAGCAGTACTTC
>-|-|TRBV5-1|TRBJ1-6
CASSLDTDYNSPLHF
TGCGCCAGCAGCTTGGACACCGACTATAATTCACCCCTCCACTTT
>-|-|TRBV13|TRBJ2-3
CASSTGTSTDTQYF
TGTGCCAGCAGCACGGGGACTAGCACAGATACGCAGTATTTT
>-|TRBD1|TRBV19|TRBJ1-6
CASSPGTGYNSPLHF
TGTGCCAGTAGTCCCGGGACAGGGTATAATTCACCCCTCCACTTT
>-|-|TRBV4-2|TRBJ2-2
CASSQSGGAESTGELFF
TGTGCCAGCAGCCAGAGTGGGGGGGCCGAGAGCACCGGGGAGCTGTTTTTT
>-|-|TRBV5-1|TRBJ1-6
CASSLGGQSPLHF
TGCGCCAGCAGCTTGGGTGGGCAATCACCCCTCCACTTT
>few|-|TRBV5-1|TRBJ1-1
CASSLTEGLNTEAFF
TGCGCCAGCAGCTTGACAGAGGGCTTGAACACTGAAGCTTTCTTT
>-|-|TRBV27|TRBJ1-1
CASSLKVPTGYTEAFF
TGTGCCAGCAGTTTAAAGGTTCCTACAGGGTATACTGAAGCTTTCTTT
>-|-|TRBV5-1|TRBJ1-2
CASSLLAGAITTNYGYTF
TGCGCCAGCAGCTTGTTGGCGGGGGCGATAACGACTAACTATGGCTACACCTTC
>-|-|TRBV10-3|TRBJ2-2
CAISDGSGITNTGELFF
TGTGCCATCAGTGACGGGTCAGGGATTACGAACACCGGGGAGCTGTTTTTT
>-|TRBD1|TRBV6-6|TRBJ1-2
CASSPDRVLGYGYTF
TGTGCCAGCAGCCCCGACAGGGTATTAGGCTATGGCTACACCTTC
>once|TRBD1|TRBV28|TRBJ2-6
CASTGWGQAISGANVLTF
TGTGCCAGCACCGGGTGGGGACAGGCGATATCTGGGGCCAACGTCCTGACTTTC
>-|-|TRBV2|TRBJ1-5
CASSAGFKSGQPQHF
TGTGCCAGCAGTGCAGGGTTTAAGAGTGGTCAGCCCCAGCATTTT
>-|-|TRBV2|TRBJ1-3
CASSESRVGNTIYF
TGTGCCAGCAGTGAAAGCAGGGTTGGAAACACCATATATTTT
>-|-|TRBV28|TRBJ1-5
CASSFSQPQHF
TGTGCCAGCAGTTTCAGTCAGCCCCAGCATTTT
>-|TRBD2|TRBV13|TRBJ2-1
CASSLAGTSGVNEQFF
TGTGCCAGCAGCTTAGCCGGGACTAGCGGGGTCAATGAGCAGTTCTTC
>-|TRBD2|TRBV7-9|TRBJ2-1
CASSLARSGGSYNEQFF
TGTGCCAGCAGCTTAGCGCGTAGCGGGGGATCCTACAATGAGCAGTTCTTC
>-|-|TRBV6-5|TRBJ1-6
CASTPGKNSPLHF
TGTGCCAGCACCCCAGGGAAAAATTCACCCCTCCACTTT
>-|-|TRBV11-2|TRBJ1-4
CASSPTGSYEKLFF
TGTGCCAGCAGCCCAACAGGGTCGTATGAAAAACTGTTTTTT
>-|TRBD2|TRBV6-4|TRBJ2-7
CASSDHPPRTRFPYEQYF
TGTGCCAGCAGTGATCACCCCCCACGGACTAGATTCCCGTACGAGCAGTACTTC
>-|TRBD2|TRBV7-6|TRBJ2-5
CASSLLARLAARETQYF
TGTGCCAGCAGCTTACTTGCCCGGCTAGCGGCCCGGGAGACCCAGTACTTC
>-|TRBD1|TRBV29-1|TRBJ1-1
CSVSDRANTEAFF
TGCAGCGTATCGGACAGGGCGAACACTGAAGCTTTCTTT
>once|-|TRBV5-1|TRBJ1-2
CASSLGPGGGGYTF
TGCGCCAGCAGCTTGGGGCCGGGAGGTGGCGGCTACACCTTC
>-|-|TRBV10-3|TRBJ1-1
CAISSDTVNTEAFF
TGTGCCATCAGCTCGGACACGGTGAACACTGAAGCTTTCTTT
>-|TRBD2|TRBV19|TRBJ2-2
CASSIGRSGGDWNTGELFF
TGTGCCAGTAGTATAGGGCGGAGCGGGGGTGACTGGAACACCGGGGAGCTGTTTTTT
>-|TRBD1|TRBV30|TRBJ1-6
CAWSAKGGDRGYNSPLHF
TGTGCCTGGAGTGCAAAAGGAGGCGACAGGGGCTATAATTCACCCCTCCACTTT
>once|TRBD1|TRBV4-2|TRBJ2-7
CASSQDPGTVSYEQYF
TGTGCCAGCAGCCAAGATCCTGGGACAGTCTCCTACGAGCAGTACTTC
>-|TRBD1|TRBV4-1|TRBJ2-7
CASSQEGQGIVYEQYF
TGCGCCAGCAGCCAAGAGGGACAGGGGATTGTCTACGAGCAGTACTTC